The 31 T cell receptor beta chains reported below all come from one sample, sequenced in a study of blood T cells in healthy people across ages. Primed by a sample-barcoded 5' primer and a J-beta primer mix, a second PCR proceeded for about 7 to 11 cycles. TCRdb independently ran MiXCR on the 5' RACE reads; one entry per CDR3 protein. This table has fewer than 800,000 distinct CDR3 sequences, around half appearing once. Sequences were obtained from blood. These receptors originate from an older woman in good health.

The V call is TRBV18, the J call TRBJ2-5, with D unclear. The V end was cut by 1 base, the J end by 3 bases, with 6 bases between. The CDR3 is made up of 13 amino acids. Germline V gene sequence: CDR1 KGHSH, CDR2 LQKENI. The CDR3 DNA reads TGTGCCAGCTCACCACAAAGGGAAGAGACCCAGTACTTC. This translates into CASSPQREETQYF.

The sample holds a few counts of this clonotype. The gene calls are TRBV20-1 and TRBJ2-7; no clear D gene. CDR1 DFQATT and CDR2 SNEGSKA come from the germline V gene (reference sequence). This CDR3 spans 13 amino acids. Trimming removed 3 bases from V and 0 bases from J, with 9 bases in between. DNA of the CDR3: TGCAGTGCTAGTGAACGGGTCTCCTACGAGCAGTACTTC. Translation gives CSASERVSYEQYF.

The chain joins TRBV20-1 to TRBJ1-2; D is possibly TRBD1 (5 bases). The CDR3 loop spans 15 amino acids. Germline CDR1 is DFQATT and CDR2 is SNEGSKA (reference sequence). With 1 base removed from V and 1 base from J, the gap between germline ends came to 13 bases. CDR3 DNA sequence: TGCAGTGCTAGAGTTGGGGCAGAGGGTAACTATGGCTACACCTTC. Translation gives CSARVGAEGNYGYTF.

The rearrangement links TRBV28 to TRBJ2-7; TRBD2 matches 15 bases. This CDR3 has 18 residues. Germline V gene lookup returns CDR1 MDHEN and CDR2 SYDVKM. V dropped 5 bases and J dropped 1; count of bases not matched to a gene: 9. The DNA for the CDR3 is TGTGCCAGCAGTCCCCGAGGACTAGCGGGAGGGTATTCCTACGAGCAGTACTTC. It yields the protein CASSPRGLAGGYSYEQYF.

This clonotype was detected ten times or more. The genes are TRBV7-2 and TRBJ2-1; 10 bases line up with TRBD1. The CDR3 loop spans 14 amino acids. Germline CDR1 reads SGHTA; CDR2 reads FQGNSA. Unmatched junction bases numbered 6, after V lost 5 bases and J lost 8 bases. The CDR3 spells CASSRDRGRDEQFF. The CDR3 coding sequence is TGTGCCAGCAGCCGGGACAGGGGTCGGGATGAGCAGTTCTTC.

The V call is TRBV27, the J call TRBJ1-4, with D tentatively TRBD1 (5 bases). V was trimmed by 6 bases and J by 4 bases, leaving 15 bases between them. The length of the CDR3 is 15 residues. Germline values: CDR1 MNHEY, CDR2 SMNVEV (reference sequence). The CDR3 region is CASRYAQGLNEKLFF. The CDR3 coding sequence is TGTGCCAGCAGATACGCTCAGGGCCTTAATGAAAAACTGTTTTTT.

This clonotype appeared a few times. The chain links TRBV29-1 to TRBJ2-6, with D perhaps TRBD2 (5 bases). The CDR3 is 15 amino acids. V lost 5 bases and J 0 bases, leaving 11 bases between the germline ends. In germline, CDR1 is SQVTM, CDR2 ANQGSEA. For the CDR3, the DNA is TGCAGCGTTCCCATGGGGAGCTCTGGGGCCAACGTCCTGACTTTC. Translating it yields CSVPMGSSGANVLTF.

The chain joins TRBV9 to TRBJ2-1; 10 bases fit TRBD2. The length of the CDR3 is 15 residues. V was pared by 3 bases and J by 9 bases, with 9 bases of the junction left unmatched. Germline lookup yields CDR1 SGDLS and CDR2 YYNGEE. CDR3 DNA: TGTGCCAGCAGCGCTAGACTAGCGGGTGTAGGTGAGCAGTTCTTC. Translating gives CASSARLAGVGEQFF. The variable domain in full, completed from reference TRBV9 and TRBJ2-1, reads DSGVTQTPKHLITATGQRVTLRCSPRSGDLSVYWYQQSLDQGLQFLIQYYNGEERAKGNILERFSAQQFPDLHSELNLSSLELGDSALYFCASSARLAGVGEQFFGPGTRLTVL.

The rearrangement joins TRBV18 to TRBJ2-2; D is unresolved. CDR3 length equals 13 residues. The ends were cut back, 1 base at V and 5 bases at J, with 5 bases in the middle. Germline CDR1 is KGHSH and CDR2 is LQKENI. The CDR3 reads CASSPLETGELFF. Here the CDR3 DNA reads TGTGCCAGCTCACCACTGGAAACCGGGGAGCTGTTTTTT.

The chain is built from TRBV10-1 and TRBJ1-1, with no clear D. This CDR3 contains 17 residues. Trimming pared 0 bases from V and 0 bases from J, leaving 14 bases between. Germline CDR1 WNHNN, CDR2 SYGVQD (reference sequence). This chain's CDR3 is CASSESGRAVMNTEAFF. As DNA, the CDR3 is TGCGCCAGCAGTGAGTCCGGTCGAGCGGTTATGAACACTGAAGCTTTCTTT.

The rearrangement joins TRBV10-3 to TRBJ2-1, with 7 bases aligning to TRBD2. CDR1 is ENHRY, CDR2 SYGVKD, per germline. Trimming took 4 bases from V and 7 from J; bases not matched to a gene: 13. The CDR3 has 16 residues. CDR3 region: CAISGGGRRSGNEQFF. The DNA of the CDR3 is TGTGCCATCAGTGGTGGCGGGAGAAGATCGGGGAATGAGCAGTTCTTC.

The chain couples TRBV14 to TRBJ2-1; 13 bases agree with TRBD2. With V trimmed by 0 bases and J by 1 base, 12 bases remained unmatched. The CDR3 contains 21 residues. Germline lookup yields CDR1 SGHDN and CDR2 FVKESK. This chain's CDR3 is CASSQDPRTSGSSLSYNEQFF. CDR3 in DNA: TGTGCCAGCAGCCAAGATCCCCGGACTAGCGGGAGTAGTTTGTCCTACAATGAGCAGTTCTTC.

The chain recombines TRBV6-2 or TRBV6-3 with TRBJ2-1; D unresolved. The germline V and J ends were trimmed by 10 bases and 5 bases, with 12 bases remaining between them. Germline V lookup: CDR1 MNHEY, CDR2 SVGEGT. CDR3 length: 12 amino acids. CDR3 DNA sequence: TGTGCCACTATACACCGGAACAATGAGCAGTTCTTC. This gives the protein CATIHRNNEQFF.

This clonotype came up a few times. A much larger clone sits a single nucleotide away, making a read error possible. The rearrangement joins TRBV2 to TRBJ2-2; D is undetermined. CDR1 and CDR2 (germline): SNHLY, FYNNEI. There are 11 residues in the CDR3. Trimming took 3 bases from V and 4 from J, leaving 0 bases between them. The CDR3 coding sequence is TGTGCCAGCAGTGACACCGGGGAGCTGTTTTTT. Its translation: CASSDTGELFF.

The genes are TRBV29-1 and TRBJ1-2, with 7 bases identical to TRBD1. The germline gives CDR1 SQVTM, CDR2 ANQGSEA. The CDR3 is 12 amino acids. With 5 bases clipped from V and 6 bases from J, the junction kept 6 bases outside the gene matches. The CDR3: CSVSQGFDGYTF. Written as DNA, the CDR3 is TGCAGCGTTTCACAGGGGTTCGATGGCTACACCTTC.

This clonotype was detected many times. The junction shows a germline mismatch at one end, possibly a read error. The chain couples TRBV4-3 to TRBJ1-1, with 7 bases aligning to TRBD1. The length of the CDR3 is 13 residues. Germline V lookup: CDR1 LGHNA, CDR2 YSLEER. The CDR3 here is CASSRTGVTEAFF. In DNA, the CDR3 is TGTGCCAGCAGCCGCACAGGGGTCACTGAAGCTTTCTTT.

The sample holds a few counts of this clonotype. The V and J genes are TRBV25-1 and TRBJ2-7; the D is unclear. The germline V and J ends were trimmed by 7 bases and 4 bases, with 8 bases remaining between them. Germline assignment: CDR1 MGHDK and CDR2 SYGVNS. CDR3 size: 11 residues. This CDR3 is CASTGRYEQYF. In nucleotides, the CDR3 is TGTGCCAGCACAGGTCGGTACGAGCAGTACTTC.

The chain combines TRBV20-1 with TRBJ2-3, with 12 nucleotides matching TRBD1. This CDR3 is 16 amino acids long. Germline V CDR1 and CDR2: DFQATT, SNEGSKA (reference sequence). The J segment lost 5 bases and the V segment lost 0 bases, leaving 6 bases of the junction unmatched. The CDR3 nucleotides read TGCAGTGCTAGAGATCAGGGACAGGGGGCAGGAGATACGCAGTATTTT. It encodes CSARDQGQGAGDTQYF.

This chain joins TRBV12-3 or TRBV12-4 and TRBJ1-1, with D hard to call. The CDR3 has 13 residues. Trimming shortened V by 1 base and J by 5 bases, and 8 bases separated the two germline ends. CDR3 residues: CASSLGPGTEAFF. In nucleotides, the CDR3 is TGTGCCAGCAGTTTAGGTCCCGGGACTGAAGCTTTCTTT.

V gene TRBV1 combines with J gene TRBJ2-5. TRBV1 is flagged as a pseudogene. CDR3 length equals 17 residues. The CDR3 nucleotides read TGCACCAGCAGCTCTGACCCAATCTACTGGACGGAAGAGACCCAGTACTTC. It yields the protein CTSSSDPIYWTEETQYF.

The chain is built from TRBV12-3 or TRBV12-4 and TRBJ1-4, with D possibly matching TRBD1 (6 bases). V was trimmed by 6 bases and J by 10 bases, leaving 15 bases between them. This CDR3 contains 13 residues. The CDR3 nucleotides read TGTGCCAGCAGCCGCCTCACCAGGGGAAAACTGTTTTTT. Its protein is CASSRLTRGKLFF.

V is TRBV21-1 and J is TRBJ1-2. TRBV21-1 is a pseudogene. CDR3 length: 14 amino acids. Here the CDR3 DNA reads TGTGCCAGCAGCAAAGAAGGGAGCAACTATGGCTACACCTTC. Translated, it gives CASSKEGSNYGYTF.

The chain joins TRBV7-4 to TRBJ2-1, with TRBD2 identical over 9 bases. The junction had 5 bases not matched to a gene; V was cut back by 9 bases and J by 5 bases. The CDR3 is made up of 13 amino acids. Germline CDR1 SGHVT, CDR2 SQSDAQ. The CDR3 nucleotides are TGTGCCAGACTAGCGGGTGGGGACAATGAGCAGTTCTTC. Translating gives CARLAGGDNEQFF.

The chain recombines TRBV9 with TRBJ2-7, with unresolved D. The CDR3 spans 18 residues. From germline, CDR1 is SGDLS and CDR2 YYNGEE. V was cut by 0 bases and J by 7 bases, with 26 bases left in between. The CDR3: CASSVEENGTSSYNEQYF. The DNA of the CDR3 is TGTGCCAGCAGCGTAGAGGAGAATGGTACCAGCTCCTACAATGAGCAGTACTTC.

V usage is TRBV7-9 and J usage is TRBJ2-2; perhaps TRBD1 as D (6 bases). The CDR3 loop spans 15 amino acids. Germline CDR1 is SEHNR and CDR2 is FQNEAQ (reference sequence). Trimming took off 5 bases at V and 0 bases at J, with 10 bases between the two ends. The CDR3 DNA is TGTGCCAGCAGCCGCGACAGGTCGAACACCGGGGAGCTGTTTTTT. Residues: CASSRDRSNTGELFF.

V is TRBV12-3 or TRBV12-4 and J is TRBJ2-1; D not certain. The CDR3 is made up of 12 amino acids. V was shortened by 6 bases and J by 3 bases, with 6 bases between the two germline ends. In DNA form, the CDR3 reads TGTGCCAGCAGGGACGACTACAATGAGCAGTTCTTC. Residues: CASRDDYNEQFF.

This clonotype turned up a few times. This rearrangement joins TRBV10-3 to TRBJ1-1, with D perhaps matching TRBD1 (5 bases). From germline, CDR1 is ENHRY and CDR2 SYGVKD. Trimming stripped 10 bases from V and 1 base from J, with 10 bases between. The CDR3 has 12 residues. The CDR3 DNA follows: TGTGCCACTCGAACAGGGAACACTGAAGCTTTCTTT. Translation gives CATRTGNTEAFF.

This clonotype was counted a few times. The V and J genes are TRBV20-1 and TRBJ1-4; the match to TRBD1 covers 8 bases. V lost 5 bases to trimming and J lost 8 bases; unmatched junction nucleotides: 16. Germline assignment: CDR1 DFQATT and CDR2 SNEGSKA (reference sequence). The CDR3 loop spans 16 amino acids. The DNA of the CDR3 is TGCAGTGCTGAGCCACCGGGGACAGGTAGAAGAGAAAAACTGTTTTTT. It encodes CSAEPPGTGRREKLFF.

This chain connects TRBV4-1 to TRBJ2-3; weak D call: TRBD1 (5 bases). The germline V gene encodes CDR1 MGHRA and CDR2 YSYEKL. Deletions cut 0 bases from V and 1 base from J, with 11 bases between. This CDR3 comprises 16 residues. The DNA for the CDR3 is TGCGCCAGCAGCCAAGACCAGGGTGGAGGCACAGATACGCAGTATTTT. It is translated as CASSQDQGGGTDTQYF.

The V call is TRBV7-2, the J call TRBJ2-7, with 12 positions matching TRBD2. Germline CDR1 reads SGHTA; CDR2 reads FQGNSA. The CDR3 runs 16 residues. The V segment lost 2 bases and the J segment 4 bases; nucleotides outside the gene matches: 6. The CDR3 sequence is CASSLLGTSGRYEQYF. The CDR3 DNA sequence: TGTGCCAGCAGCTTACTAGGGACTAGCGGGCGATACGAGCAGTACTTC.

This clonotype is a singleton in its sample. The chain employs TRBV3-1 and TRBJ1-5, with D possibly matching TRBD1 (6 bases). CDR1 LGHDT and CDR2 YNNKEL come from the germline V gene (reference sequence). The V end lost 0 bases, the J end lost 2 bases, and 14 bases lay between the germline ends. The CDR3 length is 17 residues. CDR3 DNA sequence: TGTGCCAGCAGCCAAGAAGGAGGGGGAGGTGGCAATCAGCCCCAGCATTTT. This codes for CASSQEGGGGGNQPQHF.